This T cell receptor (beta chain) derives from a study of response to subunit inactivated influenza vaccine (dated by TCRdb to 2017 to 2018). For the study in its entirety: The study used deep quantitative T cell receptor repertoire profiling to track responses to a trivalent subunit inactivated influenza vaccine.

Measured from the cysteine to the phenylalanine, the CDR3 is 15 residues long. Only CDR3 DNA remains: 45 bases, in frame from the first base. From the germline V gene, CDR1 is LGHNA and CDR2 is YNFKEQ. V is cut by 0 bases and J by 2 bases, and the space between the germline ends is 9 bases. Paper-wide results and their limitations: The authors suggested that each seasonal influenza vaccination may recruit only a limited number of new T cells.

Comment on this clonotype: Its binding antigen is unknown. The input lacks base qualities; no much larger clone sits a single base away.

Library generation was performed with RT-PCR. The sequencing machine was an Illumina HiSeq 2500. TCRdb reprocessed the public reads (quality trimming at Q25 with fastp, clone calling with MiXCR) and kept in-frame beta chains. Every entry covers one CDR3 protein and lists the most common genes and DNA from its rows. The sample includes about 180,000 distinct CDR3 sequences, with 9.2% observed a single time. The biggest ten clones account for about a tenth of the sample. The sequence links TRBV4-2 to TRBJ2-3, with no confident D gene call. The clonotype originates from a man aged 50 to 59 who received an inactivated influenza vaccine. Donor details come from another sample of the same person, matched by shared clones. Here the sequenced sample was non-naive T cells sorted from PBMCs, taken on the day of vaccination. The cell subset or site label for this specimen denotes: memory T cell fraction. The CDR3 here reads CASSQEYIVTDTQYF. The nucleotide sequence reads as follows: TGTGCCAGCAGCCAAGAATATATAGTCACAGATACGCAGTATTTT.